This TCR beta chain was recorded in a study of cytomegalovirus exposure and HLA in healthy donors. About the research overall: Genotyping showed around 81% of roughly 390 donors falling in the Caucasian-associated ancestry cluster. Notes on the study in general: A prior analysis recorded that most TCR beta V segments were productive about 87% or about 30% of the time. Differences between HLA loci emerged in a later analysis of TCR association rates, with DRB1 most and HLA-C fewest.

Relative to its sample, this clone is medium-sized (0.01 to 0.1%). What it binds is not known. PCR used 60 Vbeta primers and 13 Jbeta primers. Some clones are missing from TCRdb's copy, which holds only in-frame ones; the method was immunoSEQ multiplex PCR. The sample carries 50,000 to 55,000 clones, about 71% recorded once. The germline V gene has CDR1 LNHDA and CDR2 SQIVND (reference sequence). Trimming took 4 bases from V and 7 from J; bases not matched to a gene: 22. The CDR3 loop spans 19 amino acids. V usage is TRBV19 and J usage is TRBJ1-1; the match to TRBD1 covers 9 bases. The sample taken for sequencing was PBMCs. The sequence derives from a woman in her forties or fifties in good health and CMV-seropositive. The CDR3 spells CASSTPWGGTGRRVGEAFF. In DNA form, the CDR3 reads TGTGCCAGTAGTACCCCCTGGGGGGGGACAGGGCGTCGTGTCGGTGAAGCTTTCTTT.